A single sample gave rise to the 28 T cell receptor beta chains below, sequenced in a study of cytomegalovirus exposure and HLA in healthy donors. The PCR had 60 Vbeta and 13 Jbeta primers. The assay was immunoSEQ multiplex PCR, and TCRdb's table has in-frame clones only and misses some. The sample shows approximately 190,000 clones, around 86% of them seen only once. Material: PBMCs. These receptors were taken from a man aged 40-49 years in good health and CMV-seropositive.

V gene TRBV10-1 combines with J gene TRBJ2-3; the D gene is possibly TRBD1 (6 bases). V dropped 6 bases and J dropped 2 bases, with 15 bases sitting between them. Germline-derived CDR1 and CDR2 are WNHNN and SYGVQD (reference sequence). The CDR3 is 15 residues long. This chain's CDR3 is CASSRTGSSTDTQYF. The CDR3 bases are TGCGCCAGCAGCAGAACAGGGTCTTCCACAGATACGCAGTATTTT.

The chain carries TRBV9 and TRBJ2-3; possible D gene TRBD1, 5 bases. This CDR3 is built from 12 residues. CDR1 and CDR2 (germline): SGDLS, YYNGEE. The V gene lost 6 bases and the J gene lost 4 bases, with 9 bases spanning the gap. The CDR3 is CASNRGADTQYF. In nucleotides, the CDR3 is TGTGCCAGCAATAGGGGTGCAGATACGCAGTATTTT.

The CDR3 DNA reads as TGCGCCAGCACCTCACTGGGACTAGCGGGGCGATTTAATAAAGAGACCCAGTACTTC. Its protein product is CASTSLGLAGRFNKETQYF. The rearrangement joins TRBV10-2 to TRBJ2-5; 13 bases are shared with TRBD2. After removal of 7 bases from V and 3 bases from J, the junction contained 17 bases not matched to a gene. The V gene's germline CDR1 is WSHSY and CDR2 SAAADI. This CDR3 is 19 amino acids long.

The V gene is TRBV5-1, the J gene TRBJ1-5; D is perhaps TRBD1 (6 bases). Germline assignment: CDR1 SGHRS and CDR2 YFSETQ. V was shortened by 7 bases and J by 4 bases, with 18 bases between the two germline ends. This CDR3 has 15 residues. The DNA for the CDR3 is TGCGCCAGCCGCCCGGGCACAGGGACAAATCAGCCCCAGCATTTT. It codes for CASRPGTGTNQPQHF.

This sequence joins TRBV2 and TRBJ2-7; the D gene is possibly TRBD1 (5 bases). Germline assignment: CDR1 SNHLY and CDR2 FYNNEI. Trimming shortened V by 8 bases and J by 3 bases, and 14 bases separated the two germline ends. The CDR3 is made up of 13 amino acids. The CDR3: CASGVQGYYEQYF. The CDR3 DNA sequence: TGTGCCAGCGGGGTTCAGGGTTACTACGAGCAGTACTTC.

The rearrangement links TRBV15 to TRBJ2-2; a possible D gene is TRBD2 (6 bases). The CDR3 runs 14 residues. V shed 1 base and J shed 7 bases, with 10 bases lying between them. Looked up from germline, CDR1 is LNHNV and CDR2 is YYDKDF (reference sequence). The CDR3 DNA follows: TGTGCCACCAGCAGAGGGGGGGAGGTCGGGGAGCTGTTTTTT. Residues: CATSRGGEVGELFF. The full variable domain, completed using reference TRBV15 and TRBJ2-2, is DAMVIQNPRYQVTQFGKPVTLSCSQTLNHNVMYWYQQKSSQAPKLLFHYYDKDFNNEADTPDNFQSRRPNTSFCFLDIRSPGLGDTAMYLCATSRGGEVGELFFGEGSRLTVL.

This clone has only one observation. This sequence joins TRBV11-2 and TRBJ1-1; 8 nucleotides line up with TRBD1. This CDR3 spans 17 amino acids. The V gene end was trimmed by 5 bases and the J gene end by 3 bases; junction bases not matched to a gene: 14. Germline assignment: CDR1 SGHAT and CDR2 FQNNGV. For the CDR3, the DNA is TGTGCCAGCAGCGAAATCCAGGGGGCACGTAGGGACACTGAAGCTTTCTTT. It translates to CASSEIQGARRDTEAFF.

V usage is TRBV18 and J usage is TRBJ1-1; D is uncertain. The V end was cut by 3 bases, the J end by 1 base, with 9 bases between. There are 14 residues in the CDR3. Germline assignment: CDR1 KGHSH and CDR2 LQKENI. CDR3 DNA: TGTGCCAGCTCACCCAGCGGGAGGAACACTGAAGCTTTCTTT. Amino acids: CASSPSGRNTEAFF.

This clone was counted between two and nine times. V usage is TRBV28 and J usage is TRBJ1-1; 8 bases line up with TRBD1. Germline V gene lookup returns CDR1 MDHEN and CDR2 SYDVKM. Losses at the gene ends were 5 bases for V and 8 bases for J; bases not matched to a gene: 13. The CDR3 has 15 residues. The CDR3 protein is CASSPQQGGKYEAFF. The CDR3 DNA reads TGTGCCAGCAGTCCTCAACAGGGGGGGAAGTACGAAGCTTTCTTT.

A note on this clone: At one end the junction does not follow the germline gene, possibly because of a read error. V gene TRBV7-9 combines with J gene TRBJ1-1, with D perhaps matching TRBD1 (6 bases). CDR3 length: 15 amino acids. Per the germline V gene, CDR1 is SEHNR and CDR2 is FQNEAQ (reference sequence). CDR3 bases: TGTTCCAGCAGTCCGCCGGGACATCCGAACACTGAAGCTTTCTTT. It translates to CSSSPPGHPNTEAFF.

The chain is built from TRBV27 and TRBJ2-3; D unclear. This CDR3 has 12 amino acids. The germline V gene encodes CDR1 MNHEY and CDR2 SMNVEV (reference sequence). V was trimmed by 5 bases and J by 0 bases, leaving 3 bases between them. The CDR3 loop is CASSPSTDTQYF. CDR3 coding DNA: TGTGCCAGCAGTCCGAGCACAGATACGCAGTATTTT.

This clone is a singleton in its sample. The rearrangement uses TRBV25-1 and TRBJ1-3; tentatively, D is TRBD1 (5 bases). Germline CDR1 and CDR2: MGHDK and SYGVNS. Trimming stripped 9 bases from V and 4 bases from J, with 10 bases between. CDR3 length: 12 residues. The CDR3 is CASQTVGNTIYF. Written as DNA, the CDR3 is TGTGCCAGTCAGACAGTAGGAAACACCATATATTTT.

This sequence joins TRBV6-4 and TRBJ1-1, with 9 nucleotides matching TRBD1. The V and J ends lost 0 bases and 10 bases, in that order; junction bases with no gene match: 9. This CDR3 has 15 residues. CDR1 is MRHNA and CDR2 is SNTAGT in the germline V gene. The CDR3 spells CASSDSGTGLGRAFF. CDR3 DNA sequence: TGTGCCAGCAGTGACTCCGGGACAGGGCTAGGAAGAGCTTTCTTT.

The chain has TRBV6-5 and TRBJ2-7, with D uncertain. Between the trimmed V and J ends, which lost 6 bases and 0 bases, there was a span of 6 bases. The CDR3 spans 12 residues. CDR1 and CDR2 from the germline V gene are MNHEY and SVGAGI. The CDR3 reads CASSRGSYEQYF. The CDR3 DNA is TGTGCCAGCAGCCGAGGCTCCTACGAGCAGTACTTC.

V and J are TRBV6-1 and TRBJ2-5; D unclear. The V end was cut by 1 base, the J end by 5 bases, with 8 bases between. There are 13 residues in the CDR3. Germline CDR1 and CDR2: MNHNS and SASEGT. The CDR3 nucleotides read TGTGCCAGCAGTGAAGTTTTTCGGGAGACCCAGTACTTC. It specifies CASSEVFRETQYF.

This chain connects TRBV9 to TRBJ1-1, with 7 bases fitting TRBD1. Germline CDR1 and CDR2: SGDLS and YYNGEE. The CDR3 consists of 14 residues. V dropped 2 bases and J dropped 7; count of bases not matched to a gene: 8. CDR3 nucleotide sequence: TGTGCCAGCAGCGTCCGGGACAGAGACCTTGAAGCTTTCTTT. It codes for CASSVRDRDLEAFF.

CDR3 nucleotide sequence: TGTGCCAGCAGGACGGGGGGGCTTTTTACAGATACGCAGTATTTT. It specifies CASRTGGLFTDTQYF. The chain has TRBV7-2 and TRBJ2-3; TRBD2 matches 8 bases. The CDR3 runs to 15 residues. Germline loops: CDR1 SGHTA, CDR2 FQGNSA. The V and J ends lost 6 bases and 3 bases, in that order; junction bases with no gene match: 8. Full variable domain (remainder filled in from reference TRBV7-2 and TRBJ2-3): GAGVSQSPSNKVTEKGKDVELRCDPISGHTALYWYRQSLGQGLEFLIYFQGNSAPDKSGLPSDRFSAERTGGSVSTLTIQRTQQEDSAVYLCASRTGGLFTDTQYFGPGTRLTVL.

The J gene is TRBJ2-5, the V gene TRBV9; tentative D call: TRBD2 (7 bases). V was clipped by 3 bases and J by 4 bases, with 16 bases between them. This CDR3 has 15 residues. In germline, CDR1 is SGDLS, CDR2 YYNGEE. The CDR3 here is CASSAPNREGETQYF. CDR3 bases: TGTGCCAGCAGCGCCCCTAACAGGGAGGGAGAGACCCAGTACTTC.

This clone was counted a few times. This chain links TRBV30 with TRBJ2-7; D unclear. V was cut by 5 bases and J by 7 bases, with 15 bases left in between. The CDR3 consists of 12 residues. Germline V gives CDR1 GTSNPN, CDR2 SVGIG (reference sequence). The CDR3 sequence: CAWGPGPSEQYF. The CDR3 DNA sequence: TGTGCCTGGGGCCCTGGGCCGTCGGAGCAGTACTTC.

J is TRBJ1-4 and V is TRBV5-6; TRBD1 matches 11 bases. The V gene end was trimmed by 4 bases and the J gene end by 8 bases; junction bases not matched to a gene: 7. There are 15 residues in the CDR3. Germline assignment: CDR1 SGHDT and CDR2 YYEEEE. CDR3 residues: CASSPGGTGGEKLFF. In nucleotides, the CDR3 is TGTGCCAGCAGCCCCGGAGGGACAGGGGGGGAAAAACTGTTTTTT. The full variable domain, rest sourced from reference TRBV5-6 and TRBJ1-4, is DAGVTQSPTHLIKTRGQQVTLRCSPKSGHDTVSWYQQALGQGPQFIFQYYEEEERQRGNFPDRFSGHQFPNYSSELNVNALLLGDSALYLCASSPGGTGGEKLFFGSGTQLSVL.

As to this clone: One junction end does not reproduce the germline sequence, and a read error may be involved. The rearrangement uses TRBV7-9 and TRBJ2-5; TRBD1 aligns across 7 bases. Germline V CDR1 and CDR2: SEHNR, FQNEAQ (reference sequence). The length of the CDR3 is 12 residues. The CDR3 reads CSSIRGQETQYF. For the CDR3, the DNA is TGTTCCAGCATAAGGGGGCAGGAGACCCAGTACTTC.

This chain connects TRBV6-1 to TRBJ2-4; no clear D. The ends were cut back, 2 bases at V and 6 bases at J, with 5 bases in the middle. From germline, CDR1 is MNHNS and CDR2 SASEGT. The CDR3 has 12 residues. CDR3 coding DNA: TGTGCCAGCAGTGAACGAGCAAACATTCAGTACTTC. Translation: CASSERANIQYF.

The gene calls are TRBV7-9 and TRBJ1-6; no clear D gene. CDR1 is SEHNR and CDR2 is FQNEAQ in the germline V gene (reference sequence). This CDR3 has 13 residues. Trimming took 6 bases from V and 10 from J, leaving 13 bases between them. The DNA for the CDR3 is TGTGCCAGCAGGGAGCTGGAGGGATCACCCCTCCACTTT. It yields the protein CASRELEGSPLHF.

The chain couples TRBV15 to TRBJ2-7, with 7 bases identical to TRBD1. The CDR3 is 14 amino acids. The trim removed 0 bases at V and 4 bases at J, leaving 3 bases unmatched. In germline, CDR1 is LNHNV, CDR2 YYDKDF (reference sequence). Here the CDR3 reads CATSRERGPYEQYF. CDR3 coding DNA: TGTGCCACCAGCAGAGAGAGGGGGCCGTACGAGCAGTACTTC.

The chain couples TRBV5-4 to TRBJ1-5; 8 bases are a match to TRBD1. This CDR3 has 13 residues. CDR1 and CDR2 from the germline V gene are SGHNT and YYREEE (reference sequence). Trimming took 9 bases from V and 7 from J; bases not matched to a gene: 9. CDR3 sequence: CATSDRGRQPQHF. The CDR3 coding sequence is TGTGCCACCTCCGACAGGGGAAGGCAGCCCCAGCATTTT.

V is TRBV5-4 and J is TRBJ2-5; 8 bases line up with TRBD2. The CDR3 is 16 residues long. Germline V gives CDR1 SGHNT, CDR2 YYREEE (reference sequence). J lost 5 bases, V lost 2 bases, and 11 bases had no gene match. Here the CDR3 reads CASSLGQAGVGETQYF. The CDR3 DNA is TGTGCCAGCAGCTTAGGTCAAGCGGGGGTAGGGGAGACCCAGTACTTC.

On this clone itself: At one of its ends the junction is not consistent with the germline gene, which may arise from a read error. V is TRBV7-7 and J is TRBJ2-5; 8 nucleotides match TRBD2. The CDR3 length is 13 residues. Germline CDR1 and CDR2: SSHAT and FNYEAQ (reference sequence). The CDR3 loop reads CASSPGGEETQYF. CDR3 DNA sequence: TGTGCTAGCAGCCCCGGGGGGGAAGAGACCCAGTACTTC.

J is TRBJ2-7 and V is TRBV10-3; weak D call: TRBD1 (5 bases). Trimming pared 5 bases from V and 1 base from J, leaving 15 bases between. Germline V gives CDR1 ENHRY, CDR2 SYGVKD. The CDR3 has 15 residues. The CDR3 DNA sequence: TGTGCCATCAGTCACCCCCAGGGTAGGTCCTACGAGCAGTACTTC. It yields the protein CAISHPQGRSYEQYF.